This paragraph covers one T cell receptor (beta chain) sequence. As processed by the authors: Estimation of nucleated cell counts was performed using reference gene primer amplification. Generated by immunoSEQ multiplex PCR, the TCRdb table keeps only in-frame clones and is missing some. For V, J and clone size, that table is used; D and trimming come from the DNA. The table lists approximately 130,000 clones, roughly 86% of them singletons. The sample comes from a study of blood T cell repertoires in COVID-19. In the study overall: The origin of the acute and convalescent COVID-19 samples was the United States, Italy and Spain. The analysed material was cDNA or gDNA that came from T cells, B-cell-depleted T cells, or PBMCs.

The sample comprised peripheral blood. The source of this sequence is a woman between 50 and 59 years old who had recovered from COVID-19.

The CDR3 region has the DNA TGCGCCAGCGCAATACGGTCCGGGGCCAACGTCCTGACTTTC. Translated: CASAIRSGANVLTF. The chain combines TRBV5-1 with TRBJ2-6; D gene unclear. This CDR3 spans 14 amino acids. Germline lookup yields CDR1 SGHRS and CDR2 YFSETQ. Trimming cost V 7 bases and J 4 bases, with 12 bases left between them.